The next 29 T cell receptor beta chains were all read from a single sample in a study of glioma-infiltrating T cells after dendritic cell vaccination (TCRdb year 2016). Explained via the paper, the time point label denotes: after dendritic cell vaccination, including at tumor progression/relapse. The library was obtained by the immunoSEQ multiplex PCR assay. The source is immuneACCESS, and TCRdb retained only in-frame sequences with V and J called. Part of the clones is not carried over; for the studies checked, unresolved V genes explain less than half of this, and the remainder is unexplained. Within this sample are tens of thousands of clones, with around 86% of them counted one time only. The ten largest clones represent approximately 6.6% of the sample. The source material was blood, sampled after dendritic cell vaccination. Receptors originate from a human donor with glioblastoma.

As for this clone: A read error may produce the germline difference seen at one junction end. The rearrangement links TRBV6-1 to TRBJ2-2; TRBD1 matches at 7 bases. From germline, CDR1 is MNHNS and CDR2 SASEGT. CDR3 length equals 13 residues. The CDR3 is CASRQGNPGELFF. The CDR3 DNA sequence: TGTGCCAGCAGACAGGGGAACCCCGGGGAGCTGTTTTTT.

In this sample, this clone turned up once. The CDR3 region has the DNA TGTGCCAGCAGCCGATTAGCTACCAATGAGCAGTTCTTC. It codes for CASSRLATNEQFF. The chain is built from TRBV14 and TRBJ2-1; no definite D call. Germline CDR1 and CDR2: SGHDN and FVKESK. Trimming cost V 4 bases and J 6 bases, with 10 bases left between them. This CDR3 is 13 amino acids long.

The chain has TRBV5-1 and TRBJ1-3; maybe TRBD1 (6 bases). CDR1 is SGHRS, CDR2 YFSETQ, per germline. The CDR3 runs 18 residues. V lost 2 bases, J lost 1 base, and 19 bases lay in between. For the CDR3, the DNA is TGCGCCAGCAGCTTCGGAACAGGGCTTATAGAATCTGGAAACACCATATATTTT. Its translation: CASSFGTGLIESGNTIYF.

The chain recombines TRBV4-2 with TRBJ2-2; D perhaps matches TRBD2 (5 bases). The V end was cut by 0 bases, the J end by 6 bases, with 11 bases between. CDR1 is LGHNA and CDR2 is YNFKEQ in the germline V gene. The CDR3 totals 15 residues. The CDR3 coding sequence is TGTGCCAGCAGCCAAGAGAGGGAAAAATCCGGGGAGCTGTTTTTT. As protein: CASSQEREKSGELFF.

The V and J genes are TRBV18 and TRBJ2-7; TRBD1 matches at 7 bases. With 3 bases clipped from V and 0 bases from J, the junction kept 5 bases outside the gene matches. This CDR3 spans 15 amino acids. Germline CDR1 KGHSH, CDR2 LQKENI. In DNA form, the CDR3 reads TGTGCCAGCTCACCCCGGGACAGTGACTCCTACGAGCAGTACTTC. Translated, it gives CASSPRDSDSYEQYF.

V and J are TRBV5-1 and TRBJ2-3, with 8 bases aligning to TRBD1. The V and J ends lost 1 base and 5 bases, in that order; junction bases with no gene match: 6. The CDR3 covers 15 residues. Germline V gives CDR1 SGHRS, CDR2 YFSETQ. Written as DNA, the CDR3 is TGCGCCAGCAGCTTGACGCCAGGGGGCGTAGATACGCAGTATTTT. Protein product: CASSLTPGGVDTQYF.

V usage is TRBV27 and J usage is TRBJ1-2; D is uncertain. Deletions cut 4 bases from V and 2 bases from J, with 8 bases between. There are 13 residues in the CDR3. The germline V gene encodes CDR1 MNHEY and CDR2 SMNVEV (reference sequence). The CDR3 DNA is TGTGCCAGCAGTTCCCCGGGGAACTATGGCTACACCTTC. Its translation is CASSSPGNYGYTF.

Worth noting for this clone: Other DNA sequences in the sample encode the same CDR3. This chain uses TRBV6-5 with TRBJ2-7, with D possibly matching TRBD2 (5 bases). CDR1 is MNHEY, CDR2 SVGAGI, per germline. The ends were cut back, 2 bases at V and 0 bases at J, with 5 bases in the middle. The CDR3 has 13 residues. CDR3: CASSYSGSYEQYF. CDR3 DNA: TGTGCCAGCAGTTACAGCGGCTCCTACGAGCAGTACTTC.

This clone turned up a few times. The DNA of the CDR3 is TGTGCCAGCAGGGAGGGAGGGGGGAGTTCTGAAGCTTTCTTT. Amino acids: CASREGGGSSEAFF. This sequence joins TRBV7-3 and TRBJ1-1; D might be TRBD1 (6 bases). Germline V gene lookup returns CDR1 SGHTA and CDR2 FQGTGA. Trimming pared 6 bases from V and 6 bases from J, leaving 17 bases between. The CDR3 is 14 residues long.

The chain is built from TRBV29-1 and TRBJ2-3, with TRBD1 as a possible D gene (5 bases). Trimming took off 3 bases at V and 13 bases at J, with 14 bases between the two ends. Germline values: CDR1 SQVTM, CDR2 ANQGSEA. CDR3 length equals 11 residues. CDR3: CSVDQGAAEYF. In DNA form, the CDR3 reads TGCAGCGTTGACCAGGGTGCGGCGGAGTATTTT.

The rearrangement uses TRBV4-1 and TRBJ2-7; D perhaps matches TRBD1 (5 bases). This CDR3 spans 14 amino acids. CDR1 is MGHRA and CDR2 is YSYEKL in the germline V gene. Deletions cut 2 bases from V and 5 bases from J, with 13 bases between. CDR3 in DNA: TGCGCCAGCAGCCAAACACAGGTTTGGAACGAGCAGTACTTC. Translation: CASSQTQVWNEQYF.

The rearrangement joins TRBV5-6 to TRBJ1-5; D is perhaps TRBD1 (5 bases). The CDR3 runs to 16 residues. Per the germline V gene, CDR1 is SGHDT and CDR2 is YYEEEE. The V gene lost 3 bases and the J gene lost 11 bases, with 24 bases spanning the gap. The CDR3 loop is CASSYQGGAPYRAQHF. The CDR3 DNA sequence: TGTGCCAGCAGCTACCAAGGTGGGGCCCCTTATAGGGCCCAGCATTTT.

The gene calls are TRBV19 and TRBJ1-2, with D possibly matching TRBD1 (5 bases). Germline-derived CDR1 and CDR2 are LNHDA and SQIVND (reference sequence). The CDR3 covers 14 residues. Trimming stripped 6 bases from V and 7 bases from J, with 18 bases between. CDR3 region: CASRPRGGMAGYTF. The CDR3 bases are TGTGCCAGTAGGCCCCGGGGGGGGATGGCTGGCTACACCTTC. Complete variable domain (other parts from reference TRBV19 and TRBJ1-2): DGGITQSPKYLFRKEGQNVTLSCEQNLNHDAMYWYRQDPGQGLRLIYYSQIVNDFQKGDIAEGYSVSREKKESFPLTVTSAQKNPTAFYLCASRPRGGMAGYTFGSGTRLTVV.

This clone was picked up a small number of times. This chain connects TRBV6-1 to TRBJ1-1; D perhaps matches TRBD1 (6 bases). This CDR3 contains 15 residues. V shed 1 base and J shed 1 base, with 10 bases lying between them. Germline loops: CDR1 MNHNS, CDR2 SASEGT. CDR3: CASSEVRTENTEAFF. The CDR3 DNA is TGTGCCAGCAGTGAAGTCAGGACAGAGAACACTGAAGCTTTCTTT.

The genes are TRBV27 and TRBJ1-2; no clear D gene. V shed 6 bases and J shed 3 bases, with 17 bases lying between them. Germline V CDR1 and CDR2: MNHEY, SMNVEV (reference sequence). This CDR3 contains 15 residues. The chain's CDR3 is CASRAQWLADYGYTF. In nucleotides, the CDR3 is TGTGCCAGCAGAGCGCAGTGGTTAGCGGACTATGGCTACACCTTC.

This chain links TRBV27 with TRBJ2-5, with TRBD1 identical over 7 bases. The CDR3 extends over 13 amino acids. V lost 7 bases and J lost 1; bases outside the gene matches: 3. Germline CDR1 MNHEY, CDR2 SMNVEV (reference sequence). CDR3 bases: TGTGCCAGCAAGGGACAGATCCAAGAGACCCAGTACTTC. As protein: CASKGQIQETQYF.

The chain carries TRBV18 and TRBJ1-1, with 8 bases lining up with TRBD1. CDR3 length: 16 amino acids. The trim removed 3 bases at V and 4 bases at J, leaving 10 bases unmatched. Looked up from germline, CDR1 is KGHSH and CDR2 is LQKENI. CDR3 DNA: TGTGCCAGCTCACCGCAGAAACAGGGGGTAAGCACTGAAGCTTTCTTT. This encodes CASSPQKQGVSTEAFF. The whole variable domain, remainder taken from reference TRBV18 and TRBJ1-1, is NAGVMQNPRHLVRRRGQEARLRCSPMKGHSHVYWYRQLPEEGLKFMVYLQKENIIDESGMPKERFSAEFPKEGPSILRIQQVVRGDSAAYFCASSPQKQGVSTEAFFGQGTRLTVV.

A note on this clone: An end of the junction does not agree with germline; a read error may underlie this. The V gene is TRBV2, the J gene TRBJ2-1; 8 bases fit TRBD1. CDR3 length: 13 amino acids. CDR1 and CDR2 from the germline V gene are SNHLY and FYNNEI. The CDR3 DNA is TGTGCCAGCAGAGAAGACAGGGGCTATGAGCAGTTCTTC. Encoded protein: CASREDRGYEQFF.

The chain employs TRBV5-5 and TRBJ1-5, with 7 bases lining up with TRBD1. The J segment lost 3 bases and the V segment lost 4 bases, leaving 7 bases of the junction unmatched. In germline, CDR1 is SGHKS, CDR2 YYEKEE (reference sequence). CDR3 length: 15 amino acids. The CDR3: CASSVMTGTNQPQHF. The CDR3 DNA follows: TGTGCCAGCAGCGTAATGACAGGGACCAATCAGCCCCAGCATTTT.

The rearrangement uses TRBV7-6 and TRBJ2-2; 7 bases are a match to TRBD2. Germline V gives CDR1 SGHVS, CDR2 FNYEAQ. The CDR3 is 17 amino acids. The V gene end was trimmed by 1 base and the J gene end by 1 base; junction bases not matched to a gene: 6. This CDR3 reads CASSLGGGQENTGELFF. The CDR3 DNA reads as TGTGCCAGCAGCTTAGGGGGGGGTCAGGAGAACACCGGGGAGCTGTTTTTT.

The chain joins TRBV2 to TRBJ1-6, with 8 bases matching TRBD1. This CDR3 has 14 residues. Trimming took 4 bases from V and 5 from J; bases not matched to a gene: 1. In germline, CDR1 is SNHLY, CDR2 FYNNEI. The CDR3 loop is CASSGQGNNSPLHF. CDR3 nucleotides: TGTGCCAGCAGTGGACAGGGGAATAATTCACCCCTCCACTTT.

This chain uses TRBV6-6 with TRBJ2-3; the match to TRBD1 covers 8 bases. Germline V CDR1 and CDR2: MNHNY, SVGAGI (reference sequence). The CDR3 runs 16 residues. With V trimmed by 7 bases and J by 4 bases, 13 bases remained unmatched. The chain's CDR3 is CASNHDRGRGPDTQYF. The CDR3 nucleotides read TGTGCCAGCAACCACGACAGGGGAAGGGGGCCAGATACGCAGTATTTT.

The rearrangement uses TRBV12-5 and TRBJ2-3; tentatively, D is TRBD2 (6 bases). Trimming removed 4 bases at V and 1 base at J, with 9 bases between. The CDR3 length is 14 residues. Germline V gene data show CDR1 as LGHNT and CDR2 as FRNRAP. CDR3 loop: CASGSPGGTDTQYF. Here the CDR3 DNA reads TGTGCTAGTGGTTCGCCGGGGGGCACAGATACGCAGTATTTT.

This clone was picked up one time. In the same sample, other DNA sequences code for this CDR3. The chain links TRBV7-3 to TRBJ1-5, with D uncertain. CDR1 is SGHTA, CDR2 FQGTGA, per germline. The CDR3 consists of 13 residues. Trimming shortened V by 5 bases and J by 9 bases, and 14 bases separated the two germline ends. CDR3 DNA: TGTGCCAGCAGCCCGGAGCCCGAAGGGCCCCAGCATTTT. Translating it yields CASSPEPEGPQHF.

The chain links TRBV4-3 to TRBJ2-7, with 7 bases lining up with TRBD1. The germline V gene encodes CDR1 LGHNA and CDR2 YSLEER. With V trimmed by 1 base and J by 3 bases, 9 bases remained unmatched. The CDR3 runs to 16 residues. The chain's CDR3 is CASSQARTGGDYEQYF. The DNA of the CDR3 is TGCGCCAGCAGCCAAGCTAGGACAGGTGGGGACTACGAGCAGTACTTC.

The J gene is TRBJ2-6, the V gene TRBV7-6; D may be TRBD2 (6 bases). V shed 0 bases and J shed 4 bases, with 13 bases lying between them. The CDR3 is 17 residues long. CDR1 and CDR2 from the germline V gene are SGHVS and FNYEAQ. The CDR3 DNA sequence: TGTGCCAGCAGCTTAGCGGAGGGTCCCACCGGGGCCAACGTCCTGACTTTC. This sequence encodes CASSLAEGPTGANVLTF. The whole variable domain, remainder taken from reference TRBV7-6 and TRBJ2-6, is GAGVSQSPRYKVTKRGQDVALRCDPISGHVSLYWYRQALGQGPEFLTYFNYEAQQDKSGLPNDRFSAERPEGSISTLTIQRTEQRDSAMYRCASSLAEGPTGANVLTFGAGSRLTVL.

CDR3 sequence reads: CASSGGRYEQYF. CDR3 sequence (DNA): TGTGCCAGCAGTGGGGGCCGCTACGAGCAGTACTTC. V and J are TRBV25-1 and TRBJ2-7, with D maybe TRBD1 (5 bases). Trimming cost V 4 bases and J 3 bases, with 7 bases left between them. Germline lookup yields CDR1 MGHDK and CDR2 SYGVNS. There are 12 residues in the CDR3.

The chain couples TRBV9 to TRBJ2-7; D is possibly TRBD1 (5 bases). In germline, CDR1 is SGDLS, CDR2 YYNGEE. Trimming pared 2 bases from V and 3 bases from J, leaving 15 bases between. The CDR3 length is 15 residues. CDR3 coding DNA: TGTGCCAGCAGCGTCGGGTGGGGCAGAAACTACGAGCAGTACTTC. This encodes CASSVGWGRNYEQYF.

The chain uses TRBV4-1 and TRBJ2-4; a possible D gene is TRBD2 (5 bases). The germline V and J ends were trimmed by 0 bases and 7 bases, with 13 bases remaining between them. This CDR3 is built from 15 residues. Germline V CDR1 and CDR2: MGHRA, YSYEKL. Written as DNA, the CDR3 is TGCGCCAGCAGCCAAGAAGAACTAGTGAATAACATTCAGTACTTC. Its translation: CASSQEELVNNIQYF.